The rows below give T cell receptor beta chains drawn from one sample of a study of cytomegalovirus exposure and HLA in healthy donors. The protocol was immunoSEQ multiplex PCR, while the TCRdb copy is restricted to in-frame clones and leaves out a portion. The data contain approximately 200,000 clones, over 80% of them singletons. Material: PBMCs. Every receptor here comes from a woman in her late teens or twenties in good health and CMV-seronegative. CDR3s include the opening cysteine and the closing phenylalanine or tryptophan. The D gene is left open where the match is weak. The size of a clone is reported for some rows only, either as once, few or many, or as a class for expanded clones.

v_gene	abundance	d_gene	j_gene	CDR3nt	CDR3aa
TRBV5-4	NA	NA	TRBJ1-2	TGTGCCAGCAGCTCGAACGGGGAAGGCTACACCTTC	CASSSNGEGYTF
TRBV7-9	NA	TRBD2	TRBJ2-3	TGTGCCAGCAGCTTAGGAGGAGCGGGACCCAGCACAGATACGCAGTATTTT	CASSLGGAGPSTDTQYF
TRBV21-1	once	NA	TRBJ1-1	TGTGCCAGACCTACCTACCAGGGTTTCTTT	CARPTYQGFF
TRBV7-2	NA	TRBD2	TRBJ2-1	TGTGCCAGCAGCTTAAGCGGGAGGGGGTACAATGAGCAGTTCTTC	CASSLSGRGYNEQFF
TRBV29-1	NA	NA	TRBJ2-2	TGCAGCGTTGCTCGAGGCGGGGAGCTGTTTTTT	CSVARGGELFF
TRBV7-6	NA	TRBD2	TRBJ2-3	TGTGCCAGCAGCCGACCTAGCGGCTGCACAGATACGCAGTATTTT	CASSRPSGCTDTQYF
TRBV13	NA	NA	TRBJ2-2	TGTGCCAGCAGCTCTCCCACCAGGGGGGCCGGGGAGCTGTTTTTT	CASSSPTRGAGELFF
TRBV7-9	NA	NA	TRBJ1-1	TGTGCCAGCAGCTCCACGGGGAACACTGAAGCTTTCTTT	CASSSTGNTEAFF
TRBV6-5	NA	TRBD2	TRBJ2-1	TGTGCCAGCAGTTCCCCGACTAGCGGGGTGAGATATGAGCAGTTCTTC	CASSSPTSGVRYEQFF
TRBV5-6	NA	NA	TRBJ2-7	TGTGCCAGCAGCTTTGGTAAACTCTACGAGCAGTACTTC	CASSFGKLYEQYF
TRBV19	NA	TRBD2	TRBJ2-3	TGTGCCAGTACTGTAGCGGGAGCTGGAACAGATACGCAGTATTTT	CASTVAGAGTDTQYF
TRBV28	NA	NA	TRBJ2-7	TGTGCCAGCAGTTTTGCACCAGGGACCTACGAGCAGTACTTC	CASSFAPGTYEQYF
TRBV9	NA	TRBD2	TRBJ2-5	TGTGCCAGCACCCTGGGACTAGCGGCCCAAGAGACCCAGTACTTC	CASTLGLAAQETQYF
TRBV4-2	NA	TRBD2	TRBJ2-4	TGTGCCAGCAGGACGGGAGGGCCGGAAAACATTCAGTACTTC	CASRTGGPENIQYF
TRBV10-1	NA	NA	TRBJ1-3	TGCGCCAGCAGTCAACCAAAGTTAACAGGCGGCGGAGACACCATATATTTT	CASSQPKLTGGGDTIYF
TRBV2	few	NA	TRBJ2-2	TGTGCCAGCAGTGAACAGGGTCTGATGAGCACCGGGGAGCTGTTTTTT	CASSEQGLMSTGELFF
TRBV9	NA	NA	TRBJ1-3	TGTGCCAGCAGCGTAGATCCGGGGGTTGGAAACACCATATATTTT	CASSVDPGVGNTIYF
TRBV5-1	NA	TRBD2	TRBJ2-1	TGCGCCAGCAGCTTGGATGGACGGCTAGCGGCCTACAATGAGCAGTTCTTC	CASSLDGRLAAYNEQFF
TRBV4-1	once	NA	TRBJ1-2	TGCGCCAGCAGACCCGATATCAATGACAAATCCTATGGCTACACCTTC	CASRPDINDKSYGYTF
TRBV11-2	NA	TRBD2	TRBJ2-5	TGTGCCAGCACCTGGGGACTGCGGGAGAGCGGGGAGACCCAGTACTTC	CASTWGLRESGETQYF
TRBV6-1	NA	TRBD1	TRBJ2-7	TGTGCCAGCTCCACAGGGACAGACTACGAGCAGTACTTC	CASSTGTDYEQYF
TRBV28	NA	TRBD1	TRBJ2-7	TGTGCCAGCAGCGAACCCGGGACAGGGGGTTACGAGCAGTACTTC	CASSEPGTGGYEQYF
TRBV6-5	NA	TRBD2	TRBJ2-1	TGTGCCAGCAGTTACGGGACTAGGGACAATGAGCAGTTCTTC	CASSYGTRDNEQFF
TRBV5-1	NA	NA	TRBJ2-3	TGCGCCAGCAGCTTGTTACCAACAGGGCTGAGCACAGATACGCAGTATTTT	CASSLLPTGLSTDTQYF
TRBV12-5	NA	TRBD2	TRBJ2-7	TGTGCTAGTGGTTTGGCCCTTTCGGGGGGGTCGGCGGTCTTCGAGCAGTACTTC	CASGLALSGGSAVFEQYF
TRBV5-1	once	NA	TRBJ2-3	TGCGCCAGCAGCCTGGACAGTGGCACAGATACGCAGTATTTT	CASSLDSGTDTQYF
TRBV4-1	NA	NA	TRBJ2-4	TGCGCCAGCAGCCCCTCTCTTGGGGAAGACGGGATTGTTCGTAACATTCAGTACTTC	CASSPSLGEDGIVRNIQYF
TRBV6-6	NA	TRBD1	TRBJ1-2	TGTGCCAGCAGTTACTGGGACAGATACTATGGCTACACCTTC	CASSYWDRYYGYTF
TRBV28	NA	NA	TRBJ2-3	TGTGCCAGCAACTTAGGGGGACGGCCGAGGGATACGCAGTATTTT	CASNLGGRPRDTQYF
TRBV7-9	NA	TRBD1	TRBJ2-7	TGTGCCAGCCCTTTCCCCCGGACAGGGCGAGAGCAGTACTTC	CASPFPRTGREQYF
TRBV5-7	NA	TRBD2	TRBJ2-1	TGTGCCAGCAGCTTGGAGGGACTAGACCACTACAATGAGCAGTTCTTC	CASSLEGLDHYNEQFF
TRBV11-2	once	NA	TRBJ1-1	TGTGCCAGCAGCCACAACAGGGTTGAAACTGAAGCTTTCTTT	CASSHNRVETEAFF